The 21 T cell receptor beta chains in this list originate from one sample, sequenced in a study of lymphopenia after photon versus proton radiotherapy. This table comes from immunoSEQ multiplex PCR, and its TCRdb copy is limited to in-frame clones, with some not included. The table records tens of thousands of clones, roughly 80% of them present only once. The input for sequencing was peripheral blood, taken from a patient treated with proton-based radiotherapy. All receptors come from a man in his sixties with pancreatic cancer.

This clone was picked up a small number of times. The rearrangement links TRBV5-1 to TRBJ1-5; D gene unclear. The CDR3 contains 13 residues. V lost 0 bases, J lost 7 bases, and 8 bases lay in between. CDR1 and CDR2 (germline): SGHRS, YFSETQ. The CDR3 DNA is TGCGCCAGCAGCTTGGGCATACGGCAGCCCCAGCATTTT. It translates to CASSLGIRQPQHF.

The sample holds one count of this clone. V and J are TRBV4-3 and TRBJ2-3; 15 bases fit TRBD2. Germline V CDR1 and CDR2: LGHNA, YSLEER. The CDR3 runs to 16 residues. Unmatched junction bases numbered 1, after V lost 0 bases and J lost 6 bases. The CDR3 region is CASSQEGLAGGDTQYF. In DNA, the CDR3 is TGCGCCAGCAGCCAAGAGGGACTAGCGGGAGGCGATACGCAGTATTTT.

This clone has a handful of counts. The chain has TRBV18 and TRBJ1-5, with TRBD1 matching 8 bases. Germline V gene data show CDR1 as KGHSH and CDR2 as LQKENI. The ends lost 4 bases at V and 7 bases at J; junction bases unmatched: 3. The CDR3 spans 13 residues. This CDR3 reads CASSLGDRQPQHF. Here the CDR3 DNA reads TGTGCCAGCTCACTCGGGGACAGGCAGCCCCAGCATTTT.

A few counts support this clone. The chain employs TRBV7-2 and TRBJ1-3, with 11 bases identical to TRBD1. The germline V gene encodes CDR1 SGHTA and CDR2 FQGNSA. This CDR3 is built from 14 residues. J was trimmed by 4 bases and V by 8 bases; bases with no gene match: 4. In nucleotides, the CDR3 is TGTGCCAGCGGACGGACAGGGGGCGGAAACACCATATATTTT. It codes for CASGRTGGGNTIYF.

The V and J genes are TRBV5-1 and TRBJ2-2, with D possibly TRBD1 on 6 matching bases. Germline V CDR1 and CDR2: SGHRS, YFSETQ. The CDR3 length is 13 residues. Trimming removed 2 bases at V and 6 bases at J, with 8 bases between. The CDR3 here is CASSLGGPGELFF. The CDR3 DNA is TGCGCCAGCAGCTTAGGGGGTCCCGGGGAGCTGTTTTTT.

The chain recombines TRBV25-1 with TRBJ2-2, with D unclear. Germline lookup yields CDR1 MGHDK and CDR2 SYGVNS. The CDR3 spans 13 residues. The V and J ends lost 5 bases and 6 bases respectively, with 10 bases between them. The DNA for the CDR3 is TGTGCCAGCAGTTCGGGTGGGGCCGGGGAGCTGTTTTTT. The encoded protein is CASSSGGAGELFF.

This clone has only a few counts. V is TRBV15 and J is TRBJ1-5; D is undetermined. Trimming took off 0 bases at V and 0 bases at J, with 12 bases between the two ends. In germline, CDR1 is LNHNV, CDR2 YYDKDF (reference sequence). The CDR3 is 17 residues long. DNA for the CDR3: TGTGCCACCAGCAGAGAGAGGGCAGGCAATAGCAATCAGCCCCAGCATTTT. It encodes CATSRERAGNSNQPQHF.

The V and J genes are TRBV19 and TRBJ2-1, with D perhaps being TRBD1 or TRBD2 (5 bases each). This CDR3 is 15 amino acids long. In germline, CDR1 is LNHDA, CDR2 SQIVND (reference sequence). V lost 7 bases and J lost 5, with 18 bases in between. The CDR3 is CASTGARAGHNEQFF. For the CDR3, the DNA is TGTGCCAGTACCGGGGCCAGGGCAGGTCACAATGAGCAGTTCTTC.

This rearrangement joins TRBV28 to TRBJ2-5, with 8 bases aligning to TRBD1. The CDR3 totals 17 residues. Germline CDR1 is MDHEN and CDR2 is SYDVKM. J lost 2 bases, V lost 3 bases, and 11 bases had no gene match. The CDR3 loop reads CASSFRWTGRLQETQYF. CDR3 in DNA: TGTGCCAGCAGTTTCAGATGGACAGGGCGTCTACAAGAGACCCAGTACTTC.

V and J are TRBV6-1 and TRBJ2-7; tentative D call: TRBD2 (5 bases). V gave up 8 bases and J gave up 6 bases, with 20 bases separating them. The CDR3 has 14 amino acids. Per germline, CDR1 MNHNS and CDR2 SASEGT. The CDR3 spells CASSRAGLGSEQYF. CDR3 DNA: TGTGCCAGCTCGAGGGCGGGTTTGGGAAGCGAGCAGTACTTC.

The rearrangement joins TRBV4-3 to TRBJ2-1; D possibly uses TRBD1 or TRBD2 (5 bases each). This CDR3 comprises 18 residues. Trimming cost V 0 bases and J 3 bases, with 18 bases left between them. Germline CDR1 reads LGHNA; CDR2 reads YSLEER. This chain's CDR3 is CASSQDPRRGAGYNEQFF. CDR3 DNA sequence: TGCGCCAGCAGCCAAGATCCGCGTAGGGGAGCAGGCTACAATGAGCAGTTCTTC.

V gene TRBV6-5 combines with J gene TRBJ2-7; perhaps TRBD1 as D (5 bases). Per the germline V gene, CDR1 is MNHEY and CDR2 is SVGAGI. This CDR3 has 11 residues. The V end lost 6 bases, the J end lost 4 bases, and 7 bases lay between the germline ends. CDR3 in DNA: TGTGCCAGCAGGGCAGGGTACGAGCAGTACTTC. It codes for CASRAGYEQYF.

V and J are TRBV2 and TRBJ1-1; TRBD1 is a possible D gene (6 bases). The CDR3 loop spans 15 amino acids. The germline gives CDR1 SNHLY, CDR2 FYNNEI. V was cut by 1 base and J by 1 base, with 10 bases left in between. CDR3 residues: CASSEEGQSNTEAFF. In DNA form, the CDR3 reads TGTGCCAGCAGTGAAGAGGGACAATCGAACACTGAAGCTTTCTTT.

The table lists this clone with a few counts. The DNA for the CDR3 is TGTGCCATCAGCCCGACGGTGGAGGATGGCTACACCTTC. This gives the protein CAISPTVEDGYTF. The J gene is TRBJ1-2, the V gene TRBV10-3; D unclear. Germline CDR1 ENHRY, CDR2 SYGVKD. This CDR3 is built from 13 residues. Trimming removed 6 bases at V and 6 bases at J, with 14 bases between.

This clone was detected only a few times. The chain recombines TRBV5-1 with TRBJ2-6; unclear D gene. With 1 base removed from V and 1 base from J, the gap between germline ends came to 15 bases. The V gene's germline CDR1 is SGHRS and CDR2 YFSETQ. This CDR3 has 18 residues. CDR3: CASSLTVSRVSGANVLTF. CDR3 bases: TGCGCCAGCAGCTTGACAGTATCTAGGGTTTCTGGGGCCAACGTCCTGACTTTC.

The chain carries TRBV18 and TRBJ2-7, with 10 bases fitting TRBD2. There are 16 residues in the CDR3. Germline assignment: CDR1 KGHSH and CDR2 LQKENI. Unmatched junction bases numbered 8, after V lost 3 bases and J lost 3 bases. The CDR3 DNA sequence: TGTGCCAGCTCACCGACTCCAGCGGGAGGGATCTACGAGCAGTACTTC. This encodes CASSPTPAGGIYEQYF. The variable domain in full, completed from reference TRBV18 and TRBJ2-7, reads NAGVMQNPRHLVRRRGQEARLRCSPMKGHSHVYWYRQLPEEGLKFMVYLQKENIIDESGMPKERFSAEFPKEGPSILRIQQVVRGDSAAYFCASSPTPAGGIYEQYFGPGTRLTVT.

This chain joins TRBV9 and TRBJ2-7, with 8 bases identical to TRBD2. The J segment lost 5 bases and the V segment lost 0 bases, leaving 13 bases of the junction unmatched. The CDR3 sequence is 17 residues long. Germline CDR1 is SGDLS and CDR2 is YYNGEE. For the CDR3, the DNA is TGTGCCAGCAGCGTAGCCCCCGTCCCGGGACTAGGAAACGAGCAGTACTTC. Its protein is CASSVAPVPGLGNEQYF. The whole variable domain, remainder taken from reference TRBV9 and TRBJ2-7, is DSGVTQTPKHLITATGQRVTLRCSPRSGDLSVYWYQQSLDQGLQFLIQYYNGEERAKGNILERFSAQQFPDLHSELNLSSLELGDSALYFCASSVAPVPGLGNEQYFGPGTRLTVT.

A few counts support this clone. V and J are TRBV30 and TRBJ1-1; tentative D call: TRBD1 (5 bases). CDR1 is GTSNPN and CDR2 is SVGIG in the germline V gene (reference sequence). The CDR3 is 17 amino acids. The germline V and J ends were trimmed by 1 base and 0 bases, with 18 bases remaining between them. The CDR3 nucleotides read TGTGCCTGGAGTGAAACCGGGACGGGTACTTTGAACACTGAAGCTTTCTTT. Translated, it gives CAWSETGTGTLNTEAFF.

The chain recombines TRBV20-1 with TRBJ1-2; 8 bases map to TRBD1. Germline loops: CDR1 DFQATT, CDR2 SNEGSKA (reference sequence). With V trimmed by 6 bases and J by 8 bases, 5 bases remained unmatched. The CDR3 spans 11 residues. CDR3 in amino acids: CSATGTGGYTF. The CDR3 region has the DNA TGCAGTGCCACCGGGACAGGCGGCTACACCTTC.

V and J are TRBV4-1 and TRBJ2-7; 9 bases are shared with TRBD2. The CDR3 is made up of 17 amino acids. Germline CDR1 MGHRA, CDR2 YSYEKL. The V segment lost 3 bases and the J segment 3 bases; nucleotides outside the gene matches: 12. CDR3 region: CASSHRLAAESLYEQYF. The CDR3, as DNA: TGCGCCAGCAGCCACCGACTAGCGGCAGAGAGCCTCTACGAGCAGTACTTC.

The chain recombines TRBV7-8 with TRBJ1-1; TRBD1 matches 7 bases. CDR1 and CDR2 (germline): SGHVS, FQNEAQ. The CDR3 length is 13 residues. The J segment lost 4 bases and the V segment lost 6 bases, leaving 5 bases of the junction unmatched. The DNA of the CDR3 is TGTGCCAGCAGTTTCAACAGGGGCACTGAAGCTTTCTTT. It encodes CASSFNRGTEAFF. The full variable domain, its missing parts supplied by reference TRBV7-8 and TRBJ1-1, is GAGVSQSPRYKVAKRGQDVALRCDPISGHVSLFWYQQALGQGPEFLTYFQNEAQLDKSGLPSDRFFAERPEGSVSTLKIQRTQQEDSAVYLCASSFNRGTEAFFGQGTRLTVV.